This T cell receptor beta chain came from a study of response to subunit inactivated influenza vaccine. Study results and caveats: Each seasonal flu vaccination may recruit only limited new T cells, authors suggested.

TCRdb independently ran MiXCR on the RT-PCR reads; one entry per CDR3 protein. Found here are roughly 700,000 distinct CDR3 sequences, over 11% of them singletons; the top ten hold around 7%. As regards this clonotype: Its antigen is unknown.

The ends were cut back, 6 bases at V and 10 bases at J, with 15 bases in the middle. Germline V lookup: CDR1 MDHEN, CDR2 SYDVKM. This CDR3 has 12 residues. The rearrangement uses TRBV28 and TRBJ1-1, with D perhaps matching TRBD1 (5 bases). The clonotype originates from a man in his fifties who received an inactivated influenza vaccine. The specimen comprised PBMCs from blood, sampled around two weeks before vaccination. The CDR3 nucleotides read TGTGCCAGCAGCCCCCCACCTCAGGGAGCTTTCTTT. Its translation is CASSPPPQGAFF.